What follows is one T cell receptor (beta chain) and its context. Its antigen is still unknown. Sequencing was performed with immunoSEQ multiplex PCR; in TCRdb, only in-frame clones are kept and a portion is missing. Among roughly 35,000 clones listed, roughly nine tenths were seen once. Memory T cells were CD45RO+, naive were CD45RA+, sorted by FACS. The data stem from a study of regulatory dendritic cells for organ transplantation. Findings and limits, study-wide: Mature dendritic cells appeared to drive more memory CD8+ clonal expansion than regulatory ones.

Germline CDR1 SGHTA, CDR2 FQGTGA. Trimming cost V 3 bases and J 7 bases; bases outside gene matches: 6. This CDR3 has 15 amino acids. This clonotype was obtained from a human donor in good health. The sample was naive CD4+ T cells from blood. Sample subset: CD45RA+ naive T cells. V usage is TRBV7-3 and J usage is TRBJ2-3; TRBD2 aligns across 11 bases. CDR3 DNA: TGTGCCAGCAGCTTCTTAGCGGGAGGGGGGAATACGCAGTATTTT. Protein sequence: CASSFLAGGGNTQYF.